Below, 5 T cell receptor beta chains from the same sample are listed, as sequenced in a study of tumor and adjacent non-tumor tissue in lung cancer. The library came from three nested PCR rounds adapted from ARM-PCR protocols. MiXCR, run by TCRdb on the multiplex PCR reads, gives a single entry per CDR3 protein. The sample includes approximately 100,000 distinct CDR3 sequences, roughly 77% of them seen just once. RNA was extracted from bulk tissue without any cell sorting. The specimen was lung tumor tissue. All receptors derive from a woman aged 55-69 years with non-small cell lung cancer.

This clonotype was found many times. This sequence joins TRBV20-1 and TRBJ1-5, with D perhaps matching TRBD1 (5 bases). The CDR3 covers 12 residues. The germline CDR1 and CDR2 sequences are DFQATT and SNEGSKA (reference sequence). Between the trimmed V and J ends, which lost 1 base and 7 bases, there was a span of 8 bases. CDR3 nucleotides: TGCAGTGCTAGAGCGGGGGAACAGCCCCAGCATTTT. It encodes CSARAGEQPQHF.

Of note for this clonotype: A read error may explain this, as a much larger clone is one base away. The chain carries TRBV6-1 and TRBJ2-7; a weak D match, TRBD2 (6 bases). Germline V gene lookup returns CDR1 MNHNS and CDR2 SASEGT. Trimming took 8 bases from V and 4 from J, leaving 18 bases between them. The CDR3 is made up of 14 amino acids. CDR3 coding DNA: TGTGCCAGCGGCGGCCAGGGAGGTGCTTACGAGCAGTACTTC. As protein: CASGGQGGAYEQYF.

The J gene is TRBJ2-5, the V gene TRBV11-3; D is possibly TRBD2 (6 bases). The V gene's germline CDR1 is SGHNT and CDR2 YENEEA. This CDR3 is 13 amino acids long. Trimming removed 8 bases at V and 1 base at J, with 11 bases between. In DNA form, the CDR3 reads TGTGCCAGCCGTCGGGGGACCCAAGAGACCCAGTACTTC. Protein sequence: CASRRGTQETQYF.

A word on this clonotype: This sequence may be a read error, since a much larger clone differs from it by one base. Here the CDR3 omits its conserved ending phenylalanine or tryptophan, so a read error is the likely source. The chain joins TRBV6-2 or TRBV6-3 to TRBJ2-7; 8 bases fit TRBD2. The CDR3 extends over 18 amino acids. The junction had 18 bases not matched to a gene; V was cut back by 5 bases and J by 3 bases. Looked up from germline, CDR1 is MNHEY and CDR2 is SVGEGT. CDR3 sequence reads: CASSIRNHPGLVIYEQYL. The CDR3 DNA is TGTGCCAGCAGTATCAGAAACCACCCGGGACTAGTGATCTACGAGCAGTACCTC.

V and J are TRBV24-1 and TRBJ2-1; 7 bases map to TRBD1. Germline CDR1 reads KGHDR; CDR2 reads SFDVKD. V was pared by 9 bases and J by 6 bases, with 7 bases of the junction left unmatched. This CDR3 has 13 residues. The CDR3 DNA sequence: TGTGCCACCTCCGGGACAGACTCCAATGAGCAGTTCTTC. As protein: CATSGTDSNEQFF.